The clone carrying this T cell receptor beta chain came up many times. Antigen specificity is unknown. Patients aged 18 to 65 with hyperthyroidism were newly diagnosed, with duration under 2 months. The data originate from a study of T cells in Graves' hyperthyroidism and ophthalmopathy. At the level of the study: Peripheral blood samples were taken at initial diagnosis, prior to any treatment. Broader study findings: Blood also held most thyroid clonotypes expanded beyond 0.001.

RNA transcripts yielded amplified TCR beta CDR3 regions. An initial round of RT-PCR targeting the TCR CDR3 relied on the HTBI primer set. MiXCR, applied by TCRdb to the multiplex PCR reads, yields one record per CDR3 protein. This sample yields 550,000 to 800,000 distinct CDR3 sequences, of which 15% to 20% are seen a single time; approximately 8.4% belongs to the top ten. The J segment lost 2 bases and the V segment lost 7 bases, leaving 3 bases of the junction unmatched. CDR1 and CDR2 from the germline V gene are SNHLY and FYNNEI. The CDR3 covers 14 residues. This rearrangement joins TRBV2 to TRBJ2-3, with 10 bases matching TRBD1. Input material: blood. This sequence originates from a man younger than 30 with Graves' hyperthyroidism. CDR3 loop: CASIDRGHTDTQYF. CDR3 coding DNA: TGTGCCAGCATTGACAGGGGGCACACAGATACGCAGTATTTT.